What follows describes a single T cell receptor (beta chain). This sample was taken from a study of blood T cell repertoires in COVID-19. Losses at the gene ends were 4 bases for V and 6 bases for J; bases not matched to a gene: 13. CDR1 and CDR2 from the germline V gene are SGHNT and YYREEE (reference sequence). The CDR3 is made up of 17 amino acids. Methods used by the authors: Reference gene primer amplification gave estimated nucleated cell counts. The repertoire was sequenced with immunoSEQ multiplex PCR; TCRdb's copy has only in-frame clones and lacks some. V and J calls plus clone size are reproduced from that table; the DNA served to infer D and trimming. The table has nearly 350,000 clones, more than 75% seen once.

Input material: PBMCs or T cells enriched from blood (not recorded which). The chain has TRBV5-4 and TRBJ1-4, with TRBD1 matching over 9 bases. The sequence was collected from a woman aged 30 to 39 who had recovered from COVID-19. CDR3 loop: CASSPGTGTYRDEKLFF. As DNA, the CDR3 is TGTGCCAGCAGCCCCGGGACAGGGACCTATAGGGATGAAAAACTGTTTTTT. Full variable domain (outside the CDR3, taken from reference TRBV5-4 and TRBJ1-4): ETGVTQSPTHLIKTRGQQVTLRCSSQSGHNTVSWYQQALGQGPQFIFQYYREEENGRGNFPPRFSGLQFPNYSSELNVNALELDDSALYLCASSPGTGTYRDEKLFFGSGTQLSVL.